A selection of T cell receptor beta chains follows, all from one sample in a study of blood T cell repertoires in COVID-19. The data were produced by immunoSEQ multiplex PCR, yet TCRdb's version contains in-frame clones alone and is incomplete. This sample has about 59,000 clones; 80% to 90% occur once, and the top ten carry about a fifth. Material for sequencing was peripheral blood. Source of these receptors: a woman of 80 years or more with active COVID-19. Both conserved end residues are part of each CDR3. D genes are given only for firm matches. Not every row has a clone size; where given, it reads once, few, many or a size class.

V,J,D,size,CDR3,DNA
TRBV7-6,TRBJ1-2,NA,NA,CASSPQEVGYGYTF,TGTGCCAGCAGCCCGCAGGAGGTTGGCTATGGCTACACCTTC
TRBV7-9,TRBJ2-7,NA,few,CASSSTGIPPYEQYF,TGTGCCAGCAGTTCAACAGGGATTCCCCCCTACGAGCAGTACTTC
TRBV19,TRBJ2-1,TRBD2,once,CASSIRAGGINEQFF,TGTGCCAGTAGTATAAGAGCGGGGGGGATTAATGAGCAGTTCTTC
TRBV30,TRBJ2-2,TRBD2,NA,CAWSRPAGAPGELFF,TGTGCCTGGAGTAGGCCAGCGGGGGCCCCCGGGGAGCTGTTTTTT
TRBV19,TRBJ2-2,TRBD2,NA,CASSITSGGYTGELFF,TGTGCCAGTAGTATCACTAGCGGGGGATACACCGGGGAGCTGTTTTTT
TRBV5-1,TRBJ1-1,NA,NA,CASSLDSSNTEAFF,TGCGCCAGCAGCTTGGACAGTTCCAACACTGAAGCTTTCTTT
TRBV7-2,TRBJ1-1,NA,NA,CASSLNRVGSTEAFF,TGTGCCAGCAGCTTAAACAGGGTGGGGAGCACTGAAGCTTTCTTT
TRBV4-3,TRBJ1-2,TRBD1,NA,CASSQLDRGQSGYTF,TGCGCCAGCAGCCAACTTGACAGGGGGCAGTCAGGCTACACCTTC
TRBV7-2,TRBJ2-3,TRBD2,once,CASRIAGGLPDTQYF,TGTGCCAGCAGAATAGCGGGGGGCCTCCCAGATACGCAGTATTTT
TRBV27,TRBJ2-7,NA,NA,CASSLSASSYEQYF,TGTGCCAGCAGTTTATCGGCTAGCTCCTACGAGCAGTACTTC
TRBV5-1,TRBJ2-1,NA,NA,CASSLGAFNEQFF,TGCGCCAGCAGCTTGGGGGCATTCAATGAGCAGTTCTTC
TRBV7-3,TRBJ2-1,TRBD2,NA,CASSLLAGVAGEQFF,TGTGCCAGCAGCCTTTTAGCGGGGGTCGCGGGGGAGCAGTTCTTC
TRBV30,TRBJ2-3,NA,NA,CAWTRGARDTQYF,TGTGCCTGGACCCGGGGGGCCCGAGATACGCAGTATTTT
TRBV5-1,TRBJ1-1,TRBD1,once,CASSFIGQGDTEAFF,TGCGCCAGCAGTTTCATCGGACAGGGAGACACTGAAGCTTTCTTT
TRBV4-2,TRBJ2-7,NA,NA,CASSQGGRGPRGRQYF,TGTGCCAGCAGCCAAGGCGGTAGGGGACCCAGGGGTAGGCAGTACTTC
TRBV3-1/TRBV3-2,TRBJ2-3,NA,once,CASSQGGSWGLSTDTQYF,TGTGCCAGCAGCCAAGGGGGTAGCTGGGGACTTAGCACAGATACGCAGTATTTT
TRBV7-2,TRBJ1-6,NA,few,CASSLTVNSPLHF,TGTGCCAGCAGCTTAACAGTGAATTCACCCCTCCACTTT
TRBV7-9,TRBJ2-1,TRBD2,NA,CASSLVSSGEGEQFF,TGTGCCAGCAGCTTAGTCTCGAGCGGGGAGGGTGAGCAGTTCTTC
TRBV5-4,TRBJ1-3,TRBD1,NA,CASSLQGGGNTIYF,TGTGCCAGCAGTCTCCAGGGGGGTGGAAACACCATATATTTT
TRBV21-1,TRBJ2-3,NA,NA,CASSHGPLLACTDTQYF,TGTGCCAGCAGCCACGGACCCTTGCTAGCGTGCACAGATACGCAGTATTTT
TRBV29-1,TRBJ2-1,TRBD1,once,CSVATGGPDEQFF,TGCAGCGTAGCTACAGGGGGCCCAGATGAGCAGTTCTTC
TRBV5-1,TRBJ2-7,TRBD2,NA,CASSLGLAGGRDEQYF,TGCGCCAGCAGCCTGGGACTAGCGGGGGGCCGGGACGAGCAGTACTTC
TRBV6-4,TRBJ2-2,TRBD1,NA,CASSEHPGQGNTGELFF,TGTGCCAGCAGTGAGCATCCGGGACAGGGAAACACCGGGGAGCTGTTTTTT
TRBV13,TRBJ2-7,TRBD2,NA,CASSFRPSGGEQYF,TGTGCCAGCAGCTTTCGGCCTAGCGGGGGAGAGCAGTACTTC
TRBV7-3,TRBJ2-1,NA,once,CASSSYSYNEQFF,TGTGCCAGCAGCAGTTACAGCTACAATGAGCAGTTCTTC
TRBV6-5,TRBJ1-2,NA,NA,CASRSTGGGGYTF,TGTGCCAGCAGGTCTACAGGTGGTGGTGGCTACACCTTC
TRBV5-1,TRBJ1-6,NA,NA,CASSLFGQRFYNSPLHF,TGCGCCAGCAGCTTGTTTGGACAGAGATTTTATAATTCACCCCTCCACTTT
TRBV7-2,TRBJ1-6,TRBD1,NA,CASSPSGGSYNSPLHF,TGTGCCAGCAGCCCCTCAGGGGGGTCCTATAATTCACCCCTCCACTTT
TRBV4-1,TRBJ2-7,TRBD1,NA,CASSQVDRSSYEQYF,TGCGCCAGCAGCCAAGTGGACAGGAGCTCCTACGAGCAGTACTTC
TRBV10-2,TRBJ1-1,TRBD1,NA,CASSVRQGGEAFF,TGCGCCAGCAGTGTACGACAGGGCGGGGAAGCTTTCTTT
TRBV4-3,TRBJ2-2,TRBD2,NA,CASSQEWISGGNGGELFF,TGCGCCAGCAGCCAAGAATGGATCAGCGGGGGGAATGGCGGGGAGCTGTTTTTT
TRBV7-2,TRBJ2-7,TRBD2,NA,CASSLVAGAYEQYF,TGTGCCAGCAGCTTAGTAGCGGGCGCCTACGAGCAGTACTTC
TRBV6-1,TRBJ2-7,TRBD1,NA,CASSEENRGWGEQYF,TGTGCCAGCAGTGAAGAAAACAGGGGCTGGGGGGAGCAGTACTTC
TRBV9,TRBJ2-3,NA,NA,CASSASERITDTQYF,TGTGCCAGCAGCGCATCGGAGAGAATCACAGATACGCAGTATTTT
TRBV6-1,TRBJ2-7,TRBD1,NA,CASSEWDRAAYEQYF,TGTGCCAGCAGTGAATGGGACAGGGCCGCCTACGAGCAGTACTTC
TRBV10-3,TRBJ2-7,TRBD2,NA,CAISTSKTSGGFERYF,TGTGCCATCAGTACTTCGAAGACTAGCGGGGGGTTCGAGCGGTACTTC
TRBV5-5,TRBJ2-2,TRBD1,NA,CASSFRGRDGELFF,TGTGCCAGCAGCTTCAGGGGGCGGGACGGGGAGCTGTTTTTT
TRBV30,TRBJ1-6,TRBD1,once,CAWSLAGGAYNSPLHF,TGTGCCTGGAGTCTCGCAGGGGGCGCTTATAATTCACCCCTCCACTTT
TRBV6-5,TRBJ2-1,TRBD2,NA,CASTPAGYNEQFF,TGTGCCAGCACTCCAGCGGGGTACAATGAGCAGTTCTTC
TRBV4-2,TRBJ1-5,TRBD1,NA,CASSSETGSGNQPQHF,TGTGCCAGCAGTAGCGAGACAGGGAGTGGGAATCAGCCCCAGCATTTT
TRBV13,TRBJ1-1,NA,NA,CASRPKGAGEAFF,TGTGCCAGCAGACCAAAGGGAGCAGGAGAAGCTTTCTTT
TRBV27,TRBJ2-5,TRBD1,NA,CASSSDRGQETQYF,TGTGCCAGCAGCTCTGACAGGGGCCAAGAGACCCAGTACTTC
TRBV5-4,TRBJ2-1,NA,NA,CASSPGLENNEQFF,TGTGCCAGCAGCCCCGGACTGGAGAACAATGAGCAGTTCTTC
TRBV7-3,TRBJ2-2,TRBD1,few,CASSLGDRVGDTGELFF,TGTGCCAGCAGCTTAGGGGACAGGGTCGGCGACACCGGGGAGCTGTTTTTT
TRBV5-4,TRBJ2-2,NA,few,CASSPTQTGELFF,TGTGCCAGCAGCCCGACTCAGACCGGGGAGCTGTTTTTT
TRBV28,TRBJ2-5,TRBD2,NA,CASSFGGVPETQYF,TGTGCCAGCAGTTTCGGGGGGGTTCCAGAGACCCAGTACTTC
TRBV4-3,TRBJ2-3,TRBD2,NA,CASSQGWTSDTDTQYF,TGCGCCAGCAGCCAAGGTTGGACTAGCGACACAGATACGCAGTATTTT
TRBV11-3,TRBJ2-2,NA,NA,CASSLGRGYGNTGELFF,TGTGCCAGCAGCTTAGGCAGGGGATATGGAAACACCGGGGAGCTGTTTTTT
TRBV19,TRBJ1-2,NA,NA,CASSIWRLPNYGYTF,TGTGCCAGTAGTATATGGAGGCTACCTAACTATGGCTACACCTTC
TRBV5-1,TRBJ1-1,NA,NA,CASSLQGRGNTEAFF,TGCGCCAGCAGCCTCCAGGGTAGGGGGAACACTGAAGCTTTCTTT
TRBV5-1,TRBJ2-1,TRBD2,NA,CASSTGLAGGSYNEQFF,TGCGCCAGCAGCACGGGACTAGCGGGGGGATCCTACAATGAGCAGTTCTTC
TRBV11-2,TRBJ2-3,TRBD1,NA,CASSTDRGRGYWSDTQYF,TGTGCCAGCAGCACGGACAGGGGGCGAGGGTATTGGTCAGATACGCAGTATTTT
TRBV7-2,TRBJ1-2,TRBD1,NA,CASSLTGPYGYTF,TGTGCCAGCAGCCTGACAGGGCCCTATGGCTACACCTTC
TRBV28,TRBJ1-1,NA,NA,CASSLTAWGTEAFF,TGTGCCAGCAGTTTGACAGCGTGGGGCACTGAAGCTTTCTTT
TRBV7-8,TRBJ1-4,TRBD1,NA,CASSLSTLQGAANEKLFF,TGTGCCAGCAGCTTGTCAACACTACAGGGGGCTGCTAATGAAAAACTGTTTTTT
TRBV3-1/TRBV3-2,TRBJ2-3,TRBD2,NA,CASSHAGGGGRDTQYF,TGTGCCAGCAGCCACGCCGGTGGGGGGGGGAGAGATACGCAGTATTTT
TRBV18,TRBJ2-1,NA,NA,CASSPRGGGFYEQFF,TGTGCCAGCTCACCACGGGGAGGAGGGTTCTATGAGCAGTTCTTC
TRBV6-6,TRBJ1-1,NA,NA,CASSYRTLRGTEAFF,TGTGCCAGCAGTTACAGGACCCTAAGGGGAACTGAAGCTTTCTTT
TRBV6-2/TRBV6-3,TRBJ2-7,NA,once,CASSYRTALRAYEQYF,TGTGCCAGCAGTTACAGAACGGCTTTGAGGGCCTACGAGCAGTACTTC
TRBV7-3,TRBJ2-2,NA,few,CASSFFAGGELFF,TGTGCCAGCAGCTTTTTCGCCGGCGGGGAGCTGTTTTTT